This TCR beta chain was captured by sequencing in a study of blood T cell repertoires in COVID-19. Across the whole study: Donors in the United States, Italy and Spain gave samples during acute or convalescent COVID-19. Nucleic acid was either cDNA or gDNA, and it came from T cells, B-cell-depleted T cells, or PBMCs.

V lost 5 bases and J 4 bases, leaving 8 bases between the germline ends. The V gene's germline CDR1 is SNHLY and CDR2 FYNNEI. The CDR3 consists of 12 residues. This clone was counted a few times. TCRdb keeps only in-frame clones here, not all; method: immunoSEQ multiplex PCR. The table records around 74,000 clones, around 88% of them present only once. Material: peripheral blood. V gene TRBV2 combines with J gene TRBJ2-5; D is ambiguous. The receptor comes from a man younger than 40 with acute or convalescent COVID-19. CDR3 protein: CASSRLRETQYF. The CDR3 nucleotides read TGTGCCAGCAGTAGACTCCGAGAGACCCAGTACTTC.